This T cell receptor (beta chain) came from a study of OX40 agonist ivuxolimab in advanced cancers. Study-level background: Ivuxolimab was a fully human IgG2 agonistic monoclonal antibody targeting the costimulatory receptor OX40 (CD134). Prior anti-PD-1, anti-PD-L1 or anti-CTLA-4 therapy was permitted, and checkpoint inhibitors had been received by under 50% of dose-escalation patients. The point of sequencing TCRbeta in the periphery was to test whether ivuxolimab changed TCR sequence diversity and drove clonal T-cell expansion. The paper covers the monotherapy dose-escalation part of the phase I ivuxolimab trial, which included N ≈ 54 patients. Partial responses occurred in three dose-escalation patients, of whom one had hepatocellular carcinoma and two had cutaneous melanoma. Intravenous ivuxolimab was administered to patients every 2 weeks at six dose levels: 0.01, 0.1, 0.3, 1.5, 3 and 10 mg/kg. Among the roughly 52 dose-escalation patients, about 20 had hepatocellular carcinoma, about 15 melanoma, 9 renal cell carcinoma and 9 head and neck cancer. The dose-escalation cohort was 82.7% male with a mean age of approximately 60 years, ranging from roughly 20 to 80. The full study reports these points: Partial responders in the 0.1-3.0 mg/kg groups had among the lowest normalized peripheral clonal expansion, especially among CD8+ T cells. After ivuxolimab, CD8+ T cells had more expanded clones than CD4+ T cells on average. At doses of 0.1 to 3.0 mg/kg, clonal expansion of both CD4+ and CD8+ T cells in blood was seen between baseline and week 6. Antigen specificity was not determined for the clonally expanded peripheral T cells. Low levels of normalized T-cell clonal expansion were also seen in some patients who did not respond.

About this clone: Its antigen remains undetermined. The record has no base qualities; no much larger clone is one base away.

To sequence the TCRbeta CDR3 region, genomic DNA was isolated from the sorted cells. The immunoSEQ Assay was used to sequence the TCRbeta CDR3 regions. In TCRdb, the immuneACCESS table is reduced to in-frame sequences with V and J assigned. These tables do not hold every clone; where another copy was compared, an unresolved V gene accounts for under half, and the others remain unexplained. The sample includes tens of thousands of clones, with less than 85% observed a single time. The ten largest make up about 1.7% of the sample. The CDR3, cysteine through phenylalanine, is 16 amino acids long. Of all the DNA, just the CDR3 is kept, 48 bases in frame from base 1. Trimming at the junction amounts to 4 bases on V and 0 bases on J, and the germline ends lie 13 bases apart. Sequences SGHDT (CDR1) and YYEEEE (CDR2) are obtained from the germline V gene. The trial excluded patients who had a history of autoimmune disease or who were on systemic immunosuppression. Peripheral blood for TCR sequencing was collected from all dose cohorts at baseline, on cycle 4 day 1, and on cycle 7 day 1. The samples were drawn from a first-in-human, open-label, multicenter phase I dose-escalation trial of ivuxolimab. Adults with locally advanced or metastatic head and neck squamous cell, hepatocellular, melanoma or renal cell carcinoma were enrolled in the trial. CD4+ and CD8+ T cells were sorted separately from peripheral blood before TCR sequencing.

The sequence was obtained from an adult with an advanced solid tumor such as melanoma, head and neck, liver or kidney cancer. Sequenced here: CD4+ or CD8+ T cells sorted from blood, sampled in a trial of the OX40 agonist ivuxolimab. Recombination linked TRBV5-6 to TRBJ1-4; no D gene call is confident. The CDR3 region reads CASSAGAGATNEKLFF. In nucleotides, the sequence is TGTGCCAGCAGCGCGGGAGCAGGCGCAACTAATGAAAAACTGTTTTTT.